This T cell receptor beta chain was obtained from a study of cytomegalovirus exposure and HLA in healthy donors. Sequenced by immunoSEQ multiplex PCR; TCRdb stores in-frame clones only, minus some. This table holds fewer than 140,000 clones, about 88% found once. This clone was seen once. What it recognizes is unknown. Whole-study findings and limits: Among TCR beta chains, those listed as cytomegalovirus-associated numbered more than 150.

V was clipped by 1 base and J by 4 bases; unmatched bases: 7. Germline V CDR1 and CDR2: MNHEY, SMNVEV (reference sequence). There are 16 residues in the CDR3. Separate from the 666-subject first cohort, the approximately 120-subject validation cohort was the one that the donors belonged to. The chain couples TRBV27 to TRBJ2-3; 8 nucleotides match TRBD2. Sequencing was carried out using PBMCs. The clonotype was recovered from a woman aged 18-35 years in good health and CMV-seropositive. CDR3 bases: TGTGCCAGCAGTTTATGGATCGGGGGGGGCCCAGATACGCAGTATTTT. Its translation is CASSLWIGGGPDTQYF.